This T cell receptor beta chain was identified in a study of identical twins. Study-wide findings and caveats: The models gave estimates that fell short of the out-of-frame TCR alpha sharing seen in monozygotic twins. The abundant beta clonotypes from cord blood had fewer insertions, and memory repertoires had none of this.

Each donor was a healthy Caucasian. About this clonotype: Antigen specificity is unknown.

Via MiXCR, TCRdb re-called the 5' RACE reads, giving one row per CDR3 protein. The sample lists under 1 million distinct CDR3 sequences; approximately 13% were seen once. Germline V gene data show CDR1 as DFQATT and CDR2 as SNEGSKA (reference sequence). Trimming removed 6 bases from V and 0 bases from J, with 13 bases in between. The CDR3 runs to 14 residues. The same sample was also studied in work on yellow fever vaccine responses in identical twins.

The rearrangement joins TRBV20-1 to TRBJ2-3; the D is unclear. This receptor was taken from a woman younger than 35 in good health. The sample taken for sequencing was PBMCs. In nucleotides, the CDR3 is TGCAGTGCCCCTCAGATGCTGAGCACAGATACGCAGTATTTT. It yields the protein CSAPQMLSTDTQYF.